This T cell receptor beta chain was captured by sequencing in a study of TIL therapy for anti-PD-1-resistant metastatic lung cancer. Time point indicated: pre-treatment sample, taken before nivolumab and TIL therapy. After removal of 1 base from V and 5 bases from J, the junction contained 4 bases not matched to a gene. Per the germline V gene, CDR1 is LGHNA and CDR2 is YSLEER. This CDR3 has 14 residues. The libraries were made with immunoSEQ v3. The repertoire was sequenced with immunoSEQ multiplex PCR; TCRdb's copy has only in-frame clones and lacks some. In the table there are some 52,000 clones, roughly 85% of which are singletons.

V and J are TRBV4-3 and TRBJ1-1; 7 nucleotides line up with TRBD1. Specimen: blood, collected at baseline. The sequence was obtained from a woman aged 30-79 years with non-small cell lung cancer. CDR3 amino acids: CASSQGDRETEAFF. CDR3 DNA: TGCGCCAGCAGCCAAGGAGACAGGGAGACTGAAGCTTTCTTT.